The text below deals with one T cell receptor beta chain. The antigen is unknown. The CDR3 consists of 16 residues. The germline CDR1 and CDR2 sequences are SGHVS and FQNEAQ. Losses at the gene ends were 5 bases for V and 6 bases for J; bases not matched to a gene: 7. Assay: immunoSEQ multiplex PCR; the TCRdb copy retains only in-frame clones and omits some. The sample includes 98,000 or so clones, about 91% of them seen just once. The data were taken from a study of OX40 agonist ivuxolimab in advanced cancers. Study information: Intravenous ivuxolimab was administered to patients every 2 weeks at 0.01 to 10 mg/kg. Participants averaged roughly 60 years of age (range 23 to 79) and were around 83% male. General observations from the study: CD8+ T cells were the subset that, on average, had more expanded clones than CD4+. Certain nonresponders additionally had low normalized T-cell clonal expansion.

The V and J genes are TRBV7-8 and TRBJ2-3, with TRBD2 matching 14 bases. Here the sequenced sample was CD4+ or CD8+ T cells sorted from blood, taken in a trial of the OX40 agonist ivuxolimab. This TCR derives from an adult with an advanced solid tumor such as melanoma, head and neck, liver or kidney cancer. The DNA for the CDR3 is TGTGCCAGCAGCCCTGGGACTAGCGGGAGATGGGATACGCAGTATTTT. It translates to CASSPGTSGRWDTQYF. Filled out from reference TRBV7-8 and TRBJ2-3, the complete variable domain reads GAGVSQSPRYKVAKRGQDVALRCDPISGHVSLFWYQQALGQGPEFLTYFQNEAQLDKSGLPSDRFFAERPEGSVSTLKIQRTQQEDSAVYLCASSPGTSGRWDTQYFGPGTRLTVL.